This entry lists 21 T cell receptor beta chains sequenced from one sample in a study of blood T cell repertoires in COVID-19. Assay used: immunoSEQ multiplex PCR; TCRdb lists only in-frame clones, some missing. The sample includes over 70,000 clones, 60% to 85% seen only once; the top ten take just under 10%. The sample comprised peripheral blood. The origin of the receptors is a woman at least 80 years old with acute or convalescent COVID-19.

Turning to this clone: Germline is not matched at one junction end, which may reflect a read error. The gene calls are TRBV7-7 and TRBJ2-1, with D maybe TRBD2 (5 bases). In germline, CDR1 is SSHAT, CDR2 FNYEAQ (reference sequence). This CDR3 is 15 amino acids long. The CDR3 nucleotides are TGTGCTAGCAGCTTAGGAGAGGGCGCATACAATGAGCAGTTCTTC. It translates to CASSLGEGAYNEQFF. Full variable domain (rest looked up from reference TRBV7-7 and TRBJ2-1): GAGVSQSPRYKVTKRGQDVTLRCDPISSHATLYWYQQALGQGPEFLTYFNYEAQPDKSGLPSDRFSAERPEGSISTLTIQRTEQRDSAMYRCASSLGEGAYNEQFFGPGTRLTVL.

This clone has ten or more counts. This chain links TRBV7-3 with TRBJ1-2, with a possible D match to TRBD1 (5 bases). This CDR3 is built from 13 residues. Germline V lookup: CDR1 SGHTA, CDR2 FQGTGA. Trimming left V 6 bases short and J 6 bases short, with 14 bases between. The CDR3 sequence is CASSQKGWDGYTF. CDR3 nucleotide sequence: TGTGCCAGCAGTCAAAAGGGGTGGGATGGCTACACCTTC.

This clone came up a few times. The chain employs TRBV6-1 and TRBJ2-7; 8 bases align to TRBD1. Germline V CDR1 and CDR2: MNHNS, SASEGT. V lost 1 base, J lost 7 bases, and 3 bases stayed unmatched. CDR3 length: 13 amino acids. CDR3 sequence (DNA): TGTGCCAGCAGTGAAGTGACAGGGGAGGAGCAGTACTTC. It is translated as CASSEVTGEEQYF.

The chain uses TRBV19 and TRBJ1-2, with 7 positions matching TRBD1. The CDR3 covers 14 residues. Germline V lookup: CDR1 LNHDA, CDR2 SQIVND (reference sequence). Unmatched junction bases numbered 12, after V lost 7 bases and J lost 7 bases. The CDR3 loop is CASNLRDRESGYTF. The CDR3, as DNA: TGTGCCAGTAATCTCCGGGACAGAGAAAGTGGCTACACCTTC.

This chain connects TRBV5-1 to TRBJ2-2; D possibly corresponds to TRBD1 (5 bases). Trimming removed 0 bases at V and 3 bases at J, with 12 bases between. CDR1 is SGHRS and CDR2 is YFSETQ in the germline V gene. This CDR3 has 16 amino acids. The chain's CDR3 is CASSLDVGADTGELFF. The DNA of the CDR3 is TGCGCCAGCAGCTTGGATGTAGGGGCAGACACCGGGGAGCTGTTTTTT.

This chain links TRBV7-8 with TRBJ2-1; 13 bases are shared with TRBD2. After removal of 5 bases from V and 10 bases from J, the junction contained 8 bases not matched to a gene. The germline CDR1 and CDR2 sequences are SGHVS and FQNEAQ. This CDR3 comprises 15 residues. The CDR3 DNA is TGTGCCAGCAGCCAAAGGACTAGCGGGGGCAGGGAGCAGTTCTTC. This encodes CASSQRTSGGREQFF.

The V and J genes are TRBV19 and TRBJ1-5; the D gene is possibly TRBD1 (5 bases). V was pared by 3 bases and J by 1 base, with 13 bases between. The CDR3 consists of 16 residues. CDR1 LNHDA and CDR2 SQIVND come from the germline V gene (reference sequence). The CDR3 bases are TGTGCCAGTAGTATTGGGGAGGGACGGAGCAATCAGCCCCAGCATTTT. Its translation: CASSIGEGRSNQPQHF.

The chain uses TRBV18 and TRBJ2-7; maybe TRBD1 (5 bases). The CDR3 spans 15 residues. Germline assignment: CDR1 KGHSH and CDR2 LQKENI. V lost 3 bases, J lost 5 bases, and 17 bases lay in between. CDR3 region: CASSPGGRAMDEQYF. In DNA, the CDR3 is TGTGCCAGCTCACCTGGTGGCAGGGCGATGGACGAGCAGTACTTC.

CDR3 region: CASSLYVSGQGLTDTQYF. The CDR3 DNA sequence: TGTGCCAGCAGTTTATACGTATCAGGACAGGGGTTGACAGATACGCAGTATTTT. This sequence joins TRBV27 and TRBJ2-3, with TRBD1 identical over 9 bases. Germline values: CDR1 MNHEY, CDR2 SMNVEV (reference sequence). V was clipped by 1 base and J by 3 bases; unmatched bases: 11. The CDR3 length is 18 residues.

The chain couples TRBV10-3 to TRBJ1-5; D is uncertain. V lost 7 bases to trimming and J lost 0 bases, with 7 bases between them. The CDR3 sequence is 13 residues long. Germline CDR1 reads ENHRY; CDR2 reads SYGVKD. The CDR3 nucleotides are TGTGCCATCACCCCTAATAGCAATCAGCCCCAGCATTTT. Its translation: CAITPNSNQPQHF.

The J gene is TRBJ2-4, the V gene TRBV4-1; 7 nucleotides line up with TRBD2. Unmatched junction bases numbered 7, after V lost 0 bases and J lost 2 bases. The CDR3 has 17 residues. CDR1 and CDR2 from the germline V gene are MGHRA and YSYEKL. CDR3 loop: CASSQDRGGATKNIQYF. Here the CDR3 DNA reads TGCGCCAGCAGCCAAGATCGGGGAGGGGCAACCAAAAACATTCAGTACTTC.

The chain has TRBV28 and TRBJ2-2; 8 bases match TRBD1. The CDR3 consists of 16 residues. Trimming at V came to 4 bases and at J to 5 bases, leaving 9 bases not matched to a gene. CDR1 and CDR2 (germline): MDHEN, SYDVKM. CDR3 protein: CASSSTGAPRTGELFF. The CDR3 DNA is TGTGCCAGCAGTTCGACAGGGGCCCCGAGGACCGGGGAGCTGTTTTTT.

This clone ranks as medium-sized. The chain couples TRBV11-1 to TRBJ2-7; perhaps TRBD1 as D (7 bases). Germline V gene lookup returns CDR1 SGHAT and CDR2 FQDESV (reference sequence). There are 14 residues in the CDR3. Trimming removed 3 bases from V and 4 bases from J, with 13 bases in between. In nucleotides, the CDR3 is TGTGCCAGCAGCTTCGAGACAGGGACTTACGAGCAGTACTTC. Its translation is CASSFETGTYEQYF.

This rearrangement joins TRBV2 to TRBJ1-6; D unclear. Looked up from germline, CDR1 is SNHLY and CDR2 is FYNNEI. The V gene lost 6 bases and the J gene lost 10 bases, with 13 bases spanning the gap. The CDR3 is made up of 13 amino acids. The CDR3 protein is CASRAPGESPLHF. The CDR3 DNA reads TGTGCCAGCAGGGCCCCTGGGGAGTCACCCCTCCACTTT.

This chain joins TRBV6-2 or TRBV6-3 and TRBJ2-4, with 10 bases matching TRBD2. Germline V gene data show CDR1 as MNHEY and CDR2 as SVGEGT. This CDR3 has 20 residues. The V segment lost 2 bases and the J segment 0 bases; nucleotides outside the gene matches: 13. CDR3 sequence reads: CASSYRLAGKGVGAKNIQYF. In nucleotides, the CDR3 is TGTGCCAGCAGTTACCGACTAGCGGGTAAGGGGGTTGGAGCCAAAAACATTCAGTACTTC.

This clone was seen only a few times. This rearrangement joins TRBV4-2 to TRBJ1-4; the D gene is possibly TRBD1 (6 bases). The CDR3 length is 16 residues. Trimming took off 0 bases at V and 5 bases at J, with 13 bases between the two ends. The germline V gene has CDR1 LGHNA and CDR2 YNFKEQ. This CDR3 reads CASSQDQRTANEKLFF. CDR3 in DNA: TGTGCCAGCAGCCAAGATCAAAGGACAGCGAATGAAAAACTGTTTTTT.

In its sample, this clone was seen many times. The genes are TRBV11-2 and TRBJ2-7; no clear D gene. The CDR3 has 14 residues. Germline assignment: CDR1 SGHAT and CDR2 FQNNGV. Trimming took off 3 bases at V and 3 bases at J, with 12 bases between the two ends. CDR3 in amino acids: CASSFGRLDYEQYF. In DNA form, the CDR3 reads TGTGCCAGCAGCTTCGGCAGGTTGGACTACGAGCAGTACTTC.

V is TRBV4-1 and J is TRBJ1-1; 7 nucleotides line up with TRBD1. This CDR3 is built from 14 residues. Per the germline V gene, CDR1 is MGHRA and CDR2 is YSYEKL. V was clipped by 6 bases and J by 6 bases; unmatched bases: 10. DNA of the CDR3: TGCGCCAGCAGTCCGACCGACAGGGAACCTGAAGCTTTCTTT. It translates to CASSPTDREPEAFF.

The chain uses TRBV30 and TRBJ2-7; D might be TRBD2 (5 bases). The CDR3 is 12 residues long. Per germline, CDR1 GTSNPN and CDR2 SVGIG (reference sequence). Trimming pared 4 bases from V and 2 bases from J, leaving 9 bases between. CDR3 in amino acids: CAWNRGPYEQYF. The CDR3 DNA sequence: TGTGCCTGGAATCGAGGGCCCTACGAGCAGTACTTC.

This clone was recorded only once. The V and J genes are TRBV10-3 and TRBJ2-7, with 11 bases fitting TRBD1. Trimming cost V 4 bases and J 3 bases; bases outside gene matches: 14. This CDR3 has 18 amino acids. Germline V gene sequence: CDR1 ENHRY, CDR2 SYGVKD. CDR3 nucleotides: TGTGCCATCAGTGGTATGAAGCGGACAGGGGGCACTCTCTACGAGCAGTACTTC. Its protein product is CAISGMKRTGGTLYEQYF.

This chain connects TRBV30 to TRBJ2-1; 8 bases are shared with TRBD1. Germline V gene lookup returns CDR1 GTSNPN and CDR2 SVGIG (reference sequence). This CDR3 comprises 15 residues. Trimming took 5 bases from V and 8 from J; bases not matched to a gene: 14. Here the CDR3 DNA reads TGTGCCTGGTGCCCGTCTTTGTCAGGGGGCTATGAGCAGTTCTTC. Its translation is CAWCPSLSGGYEQFF.